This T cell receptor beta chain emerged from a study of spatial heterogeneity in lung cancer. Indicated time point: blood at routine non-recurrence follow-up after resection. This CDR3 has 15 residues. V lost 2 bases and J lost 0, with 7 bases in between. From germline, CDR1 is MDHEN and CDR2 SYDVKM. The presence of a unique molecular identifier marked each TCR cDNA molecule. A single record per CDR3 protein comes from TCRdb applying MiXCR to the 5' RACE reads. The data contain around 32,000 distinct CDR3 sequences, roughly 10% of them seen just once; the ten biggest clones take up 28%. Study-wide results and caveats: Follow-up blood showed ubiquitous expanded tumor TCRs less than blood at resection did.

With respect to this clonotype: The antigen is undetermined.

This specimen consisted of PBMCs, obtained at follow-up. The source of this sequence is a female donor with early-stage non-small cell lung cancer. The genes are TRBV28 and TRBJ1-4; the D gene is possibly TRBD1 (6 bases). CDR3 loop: CASSLGGTTNEKLFF. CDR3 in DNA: TGTGCCAGCAGTTTAGGGGGCACAACTAATGAAAAACTGTTTTTT.